The 28 T cell receptor beta chains reported below all come from one sample, sequenced in a study of neurological immune-mediated disorders. TCRdb independently ran MiXCR on the 5' RACE reads; one entry per CDR3 protein. Among around 37,000 distinct CDR3 sequences, roughly 11% were seen once, and the ten largest hold roughly 3.7%. Time point indicated: technical triplicate 1. Sequencing used PBMCs. The receptors shown here come from a man in his fifties or sixties with HTLV-1-associated myelopathy (HAM/TSP).

This clonotype was seen at least ten times. In nucleotides, the CDR3 is TGTGCCAGCAGGTCAGGGACAGGGACCTACGAGCAGTACTTC. Its protein product is CASRSGTGTYEQYF. The V call is TRBV6-6, the J call TRBJ2-7, with 9 bases matching TRBD1. Per germline, CDR1 MNHNY and CDR2 SVGAGI (reference sequence). The CDR3 totals 14 residues. V shed 6 bases and J 2 bases; nucleotides not matched to a gene: 5.

This clonotype was observed many times. This chain joins TRBV2 and TRBJ2-1; TRBD1 aligns across 8 bases. The CDR3 covers 15 residues. Germline CDR1 is SNHLY and CDR2 is FYNNEI. J gave up 7 bases and V 3 bases, and 8 bases lay outside the gene matches. The DNA of the CDR3 is TGTGCCAGCAGTGAGCAGGGTCAGGGGGCGAATGAGCAGTTCTTC. It is translated as CASSEQGQGANEQFF.

A few counts support this clonotype. The chain employs TRBV18 and TRBJ1-2, with D unresolved. Germline CDR1 is KGHSH and CDR2 is LQKENI. The CDR3 length is 15 residues. V lost 2 bases, J lost 8 bases, and 18 bases lay in between. CDR3 in DNA: TGTGCCAGCTCACCAAAGGAGAGCGGGGTCCCCGGCTACACCTTC. It codes for CASSPKESGVPGYTF.

To note about this clonotype: Its ends do not fully match the called genes, so a read error is possible. CDR3 in amino acids: CASSPADGNSNYCYTF. The CDR3, as DNA: TGCGCCAGCAGCCCGGCTGATGGTAATTCTAACTATTGCTACACCTTC. The gene calls are TRBV4-1 and TRBJ1-2; D gene ambiguous. The length of the CDR3 is 16 residues. The germline V gene encodes CDR1 MGHRA and CDR2 YSYEKL.

This clonotype was seen ten or more times. CDR3 DNA: TGTGCCAGCACGCCCTTAACGCGGCGAGAGACCCAGTACTTC. This gives the protein CASTPLTRRETQYF. The J gene is TRBJ2-5, the V gene TRBV6-5; D is uncertain. Trimming took 7 bases from V and 4 from J, leaving 16 bases between them. The CDR3 contains 14 residues. Germline CDR1 reads MNHEY; CDR2 reads SVGAGI.

This clonotype ranks as large (0.1 to 1%). V and J are TRBV7-9 and TRBJ2-7, with unresolved D. Germline loops: CDR1 SEHNR, CDR2 FQNEAQ (reference sequence). V was cut by 5 bases and J by 6 bases, with 14 bases left in between. The CDR3 is 13 residues long. CDR3 DNA: TGTGCCAGCAGCCCCGACCGACGCAGCGAGCAGTACTTC. The encoded protein is CASSPDRRSEQYF.

This clonotype was counted many times. The rearrangement joins TRBV5-1 to TRBJ2-1, with TRBD2 matching over 8 bases. Trimming removed 0 bases from V and 8 bases from J; junction bases left unmatched: 10. The CDR3 spans 16 residues. Germline values: CDR1 SGHRS, CDR2 YFSETQ. The CDR3 sequence is CASSLAPGLGVYEQFF. CDR3 nucleotides: TGCGCCAGCAGCTTGGCACCGGGACTAGGGGTCTATGAGCAGTTCTTC.

A remark on this clonotype: A read error may account for a junction end that differs from germline. This chain connects TRBV14 to TRBJ2-2; 13 nucleotides agree with TRBD2. The CDR3 runs to 16 residues. CDR1 is SGHDN and CDR2 is FVKESK in the germline V gene. The CDR3 loop is CASSHRTSGSVGGLFF. Written as DNA, the CDR3 is TGTGCCAGCAGCCACCGGACTAGCGGGAGTGTTGGGGGGCTGTTTTTT.

This clonotype appeared many times. The J gene is TRBJ2-7, the V gene TRBV5-1; D gene ambiguous. CDR1 and CDR2 (germline): SGHRS, YFSETQ. The CDR3 runs to 16 residues. Trimming left V 5 bases short and J 1 base short, with 19 bases between. CDR3 DNA: TGCGCCAGCAGAAGAACGCAGTCGGATAGTTCCTACGAGCAGTACTTC. Its translation is CASRRTQSDSSYEQYF.

The table lists this clonotype with many counts. The chain carries TRBV11-1 and TRBJ2-3, with D perhaps assigned TRBD1 or TRBD2 (6 bases each). The CDR3 is 17 amino acids. CDR1 and CDR2 (germline): SGHAT, FQDESV (reference sequence). V was clipped by 5 bases and J by 5 bases, with 23 bases between them. CDR3 amino acids: CASSLGAGGGLRDTQYF. DNA of the CDR3: TGTGCCAGCAGCCTGGGGGCCGGGGGCGGCTTGAGAGATACGCAGTATTTT.

This clonotype was counted ten times or more. The chain carries TRBV20-1 and TRBJ2-7; a possible D gene is TRBD2 (5 bases). Per germline, CDR1 DFQATT and CDR2 SNEGSKA (reference sequence). The V end was cut by 1 base, the J end by 2 bases, with 12 bases between. This CDR3 has 14 residues. In DNA form, the CDR3 reads TGCAGTGCTAGAGGTGGACTCATGACCTACGAGCAGTACTTC. Amino acids: CSARGGLMTYEQYF.

This clonotype was observed many times. V gene TRBV3-1 combines with J gene TRBJ1-1, with a weak D call TRBD1 (5 bases). The CDR3 spans 14 residues. Looked up from germline, CDR1 is LGHDT and CDR2 is YNNKEL (reference sequence). V was shortened by 4 bases and J by 4 bases, with 13 bases between the two germline ends. CDR3 loop: CASSPLYGGTEAFF. CDR3 nucleotides: TGTGCCAGCAGCCCTTTATATGGGGGCACTGAAGCTTTCTTT.

The chain joins TRBV3-1 to TRBJ1-2; D remains ambiguous. This CDR3 is 13 amino acids long. The V gene lost 5 bases and the J gene lost 10 bases, with 17 bases spanning the gap. CDR1 and CDR2 from the germline V gene are LGHDT and YNNKEL (reference sequence). In nucleotides, the CDR3 is TGTGCCAGCAGCTTTGGACGGTTAGAAGACTACACCTTC. This translates into CASSFGRLEDYTF.

By share of the sample, this clonotype is medium-sized. The chain couples TRBV5-1 to TRBJ1-1; D uncertain. Germline V CDR1 and CDR2: SGHRS, YFSETQ. The CDR3 is 14 residues long. The ends were cut back, 2 bases at V and 0 bases at J, with 8 bases in the middle. CDR3 sequence: CASSFFGLNTEAFF. The CDR3 coding sequence is TGCGCCAGCAGCTTCTTTGGCCTGAACACTGAAGCTTTCTTT.

This clonotype occurred many times. This chain links TRBV5-1 with TRBJ2-2, with TRBD2 matching over 10 bases. CDR1 SGHRS and CDR2 YFSETQ come from the germline V gene. This CDR3 has 18 amino acids. With V trimmed by 0 bases and J by 0 bases, 5 bases remained unmatched. The CDR3: CASSLGTSGLANTGELFF. In DNA form, the CDR3 reads TGCGCCAGCAGCTTGGGGACTAGCGGACTCGCGAACACCGGGGAGCTGTTTTTT.

The sample holds many counts of this clonotype. The chain is built from TRBV20-1 and TRBJ2-7; 9 nucleotides align to TRBD2. The junction had 12 bases not matched to a gene; V was cut back by 3 bases and J by 3 bases. The germline V gene has CDR1 DFQATT and CDR2 SNEGSKA (reference sequence). The CDR3 runs 16 residues. CDR3 DNA sequence: TGCAGTGCTAGTCCCCCTAGCGGGACAGCCCTCTACGAGCAGTACTTC. The encoded protein is CSASPPSGTALYEQYF.

This clonotype appeared many times. For the CDR3, the DNA is TGCGCCAGCAGCTTGGAAGGGAGAGCGGGATATGAGCAGTTCTTC. This sequence encodes CASSLEGRAGYEQFF. V gene TRBV5-1 combines with J gene TRBJ2-1; TRBD2 aligns across 7 bases. Unmatched junction bases numbered 8, after V lost 0 bases and J lost 8 bases. CDR3 length: 15 amino acids. Germline CDR1 and CDR2: SGHRS and YFSETQ.

This clonotype showed up many times. V gene TRBV5-5 combines with J gene TRBJ2-1; the D gene is possibly TRBD2 (7 bases). V shed 3 bases and J shed 8 bases, with 21 bases lying between them. This CDR3 is 16 amino acids long. Germline loops: CDR1 SGHKS, CDR2 YYEKEE (reference sequence). CDR3 residues: CASSWGGDKTVYEQFF. Written as DNA, the CDR3 is TGTGCCAGCAGCTGGGGGGGGGACAAGACAGTTTATGAGCAGTTCTTC.

This clonotype appeared a single time. One end of the junction is discordant with germline, which a read error may explain. The rearrangement joins TRBV5-5 to TRBJ2-1; D could derive from TRBD1 or TRBD2 (5 bases each). Germline CDR1 is SGHKS and CDR2 is YYEKEE (reference sequence). The CDR3 length is 16 residues. The CDR3: CASSLRDGIEGPEQFF. DNA for the CDR3: TGTGCCAGCAGCTTGCGGGACGGAATAGAGGGACCGGAGCAGTTCTTT.

This clonotype was detected many times. This chain uses TRBV5-1 with TRBJ2-1; D may be TRBD1 (6 bases). V was cut by 2 bases and J by 1 base, with 7 bases left in between. Germline V gene sequence: CDR1 SGHRS, CDR2 YFSETQ. The CDR3 covers 14 residues. This CDR3 reads CASSLTGSYNEQFF. In DNA form, the CDR3 reads TGCGCCAGCAGCTTAACAGGGTCCTACAATGAGCAGTTCTTC.

There are many counts of this clonotype. The chain joins TRBV2 to TRBJ2-2; tentatively, D is TRBD2 (5 bases). The CDR3 has 15 amino acids. Germline V gene data show CDR1 as SNHLY and CDR2 as FYNNEI. V lost 7 bases and J lost 6, with 18 bases in between. The CDR3 nucleotides read TGTGCCAGCAATATCGAGGCCGGTAGCGCCGGGGAGCTGTTTTTT. Protein: CASNIEAGSAGELFF.

This clonotype was picked up many times. The chain carries TRBV6-5 and TRBJ1-5; the D gene is possibly TRBD1 (5 bases). From germline, CDR1 is MNHEY and CDR2 SVGAGI. The V and J ends lost 0 bases and 6 bases respectively, with 12 bases between them. This CDR3 spans 15 amino acids. The DNA for the CDR3 is TGTGCCAGCAGTTACTCGAGGTATGGGGGTCAGCCCCAGCATTTT. Protein sequence: CASSYSRYGGQPQHF.

This clonotype was seen ten or more times. The V gene is TRBV7-2, the J gene TRBJ2-1, with D tentatively TRBD1 (5 bases). CDR1 and CDR2 from the germline V gene are SGHTA and FQGNSA. Trimming stripped 1 base from V and 5 bases from J, with 9 bases between. The CDR3 sequence is 14 residues long. The DNA for the CDR3 is TGTGCCAGCAGCTTAGAGGCGACAGACAATGAGCAGTTCTTC. Protein: CASSLEATDNEQFF.

This clonotype was detected ten times or more. V usage is TRBV9 and J usage is TRBJ2-1; TRBD1 is a possible D gene (5 bases). This CDR3 comprises 18 residues. Trimming removed 0 bases from V and 7 bases from J, with 23 bases in between. Germline values: CDR1 SGDLS, CDR2 YYNGEE. The CDR3 region has the DNA TGTGCCAGCAGCGTAGGGACCTCCAGGGCCAGCACGCGTAATGAGCAGTTCTTC. Residues: CASSVGTSRASTRNEQFF.

This clonotype was counted ten times or more. The chain links TRBV5-1 to TRBJ1-5, with a tentative D call TRBD1 (6 bases). Germline CDR1 and CDR2: SGHRS and YFSETQ. CDR3 length: 16 amino acids. The germline V and J ends were trimmed by 4 bases and 5 bases, with 19 bases remaining between them. This chain's CDR3 is CASSPEGVGTDQPQHF. Here the CDR3 DNA reads TGCGCCAGCAGCCCGGAGGGGGTCGGGACCGATCAGCCCCAGCATTTT.

At least ten counts were recorded for this clonotype. The V call is TRBV11-2, the J call TRBJ1-4, with unresolved D. Per the germline V gene, CDR1 is SGHAT and CDR2 is FQNNGV. This CDR3 has 18 residues. Trimming pared 1 base from V and 4 bases from J, leaving 19 bases between. The CDR3 DNA is TGTGCCAGCAGCTTAGTTTTTCAGTTGGCCGAAAATAATGAAAAACTGTTTTTT. Its translation: CASSLVFQLAENNEKLFF.

There are many counts of this clonotype. The chain employs TRBV24-1 and TRBJ1-1; unclear D gene. CDR1 KGHDR and CDR2 SFDVKD come from the germline V gene. CDR3 length equals 14 residues. Trimming stripped 0 bases from V and 10 bases from J, with 14 bases between. The DNA for the CDR3 is TGTGCCACCAGTGATTTGGGCCGCGGGGAAGGAGCTTTCTTT. The encoded protein is CATSDLGRGEGAFF.

This clonotype appeared many times. This chain connects TRBV5-5 to TRBJ1-4; 8 bases agree with TRBD1. The V gene end was trimmed by 2 bases and the J gene end by 5 bases; junction bases not matched to a gene: 5. Germline V lookup: CDR1 SGHKS, CDR2 YYEKEE (reference sequence). CDR3 length equals 15 residues. The CDR3 region is CASSFSGQVNEKLFF. CDR3 nucleotide sequence: TGTGCCAGCAGCTTTTCGGGACAGGTGAATGAAAAACTGTTTTTT.